Below are 12 T cell receptor beta chains sequenced from a single sample in a study of OX40 agonist ivuxolimab in advanced cancers. Produced via immunoSEQ multiplex PCR; TCRdb's table is partial and in-frame only. Among tens of thousands of clones listed, 84% were seen once. Material: CD4+ or CD8+ T cells sorted from blood, obtained in a trial of the OX40 agonist ivuxolimab. The receptor source for this set is an adult with an advanced solid tumor such as melanoma, head and neck, liver or kidney cancer.

V usage is TRBV25-1 and J usage is TRBJ1-1, with D unclear. The length of the CDR3 is 11 residues. CDR1 MGHDK and CDR2 SYGVNS come from the germline V gene. Trimming removed 6 bases from V and 1 base from J, with 3 bases in between. CDR3 residues: CASRGNTEAFF. The CDR3 DNA reads TGTGCCAGCAGGGGGAACACTGAAGCTTTCTTT.

The V call is TRBV11-2, the J call TRBJ2-4; no firm D call. The V gene's germline CDR1 is SGHAT and CDR2 FQNNGV. The V end was cut by 1 base, the J end by 2 bases, with 0 bases between. The CDR3 sequence is 12 residues long. The CDR3 sequence: CASSLAKNIQYF. CDR3 nucleotides: TGTGCCAGCAGCTTAGCCAAAAACATTCAGTACTTC.

The chain has TRBV7-2 and TRBJ2-5; 8 nucleotides match TRBD2. The CDR3 is made up of 15 amino acids. V lost 2 bases and J lost 5; bases outside the gene matches: 7. Looked up from germline, CDR1 is SGHTA and CDR2 is FQGNSA. The CDR3, as DNA: TGTGCCAGCAGCTTATACCGGGAGGGCCTTGAGACCCAGTACTTC. Translation: CASSLYREGLETQYF.

V and J are TRBV4-1 and TRBJ2-7; 8 nucleotides agree with TRBD1. The CDR3 runs to 18 residues. Looked up from germline, CDR1 is MGHRA and CDR2 is YSYEKL. The junction had 14 bases not matched to a gene; V was cut back by 1 base and J by 3 bases. Here the CDR3 DNA reads TGCGCCAGCAGCCAAGGGCTCAGGGGGCTAGGAGGTCTCTACGAGCAGTACTTC. This sequence encodes CASSQGLRGLGGLYEQYF.

This chain connects TRBV28 to TRBJ1-6; the match to TRBD1 covers 8 bases. This CDR3 has 16 residues. Germline V gives CDR1 MDHEN, CDR2 SYDVKM. V was clipped by 3 bases and J by 6 bases; unmatched bases: 7. The CDR3 DNA is TGTGCCAGCAGTTTGAGACAGGGGCGCCCTAATTCACCCCTCCACTTT. The encoded protein is CASSLRQGRPNSPLHF.

The gene calls are TRBV5-5 and TRBJ2-1; 9 bases agree with TRBD1. V lost 1 base, J lost 3 bases, and 14 bases stayed unmatched. The CDR3 is 19 residues long. Germline CDR1 reads SGHKS; CDR2 reads YYEKEE (reference sequence). This chain's CDR3 is CASSLYGTGSTTHYNEQFF. CDR3 coding DNA: TGTGCCAGCAGCTTGTATGGGACAGGGTCAACTACCCACTACAATGAGCAGTTCTTC. Combining the CDR3 with reference TRBV5-5 and TRBJ2-1 gives the whole variable domain DAGVTQSPTHLIKTRGQQVTLRCSPISGHKSVSWYQQVLGQGPQFIFQYYEKEERGRGNFPDRFSARQFPNYSSELNVNALLLGDSALYLCASSLYGTGSTTHYNEQFFGPGTRLTVL.

V is TRBV25-1 and J is TRBJ2-3; 9 bases are a match to TRBD2. This CDR3 comprises 18 residues. Germline V gene sequence: CDR1 MGHDK, CDR2 SYGVNS. J lost 2 bases, V lost 6 bases, and 15 bases had no gene match. The DNA for the CDR3 is TGTGCCAGCAGGAATAGCGGGGGTCAGGGAGCTTACACAGATACGCAGTATTTT. Its translation is CASRNSGGQGAYTDTQYF.

Comments on this clone: A read error may produce the germline difference seen at one junction end. V and J are TRBV6-5 and TRBJ1-6, with D unclear. There are 15 residues in the CDR3. Per germline, CDR1 MNHEY and CDR2 SVGAGI. The CDR3 here is CASNYKSLGNSPLHF. Written as DNA, the CDR3 is TGTGCCAGCAATTACAAGTCCCTGGGAAATTCACCCCTCCACTTT.

The J gene is TRBJ1-4, the V gene TRBV5-1; tentative D call: TRBD1 (5 bases). This CDR3 has 17 amino acids. CDR1 and CDR2 from the germline V gene are SGHRS and YFSETQ. V shed 0 bases and J shed 0 bases, with 12 bases lying between them. In DNA, the CDR3 is TGCGCCAGCAGCTTGGGGCAGGGAAATCCAACTAATGAAAAACTGTTTTTT. This gives the protein CASSLGQGNPTNEKLFF.

The CDR3 protein is CATSSSRSPLYGYTF. DNA of the CDR3: TGTGCCACCAGCAGTTCTAGGAGCCCCCTCTATGGCTACACCTTC. The chain is built from TRBV15 and TRBJ1-2; D remains ambiguous. CDR3 length: 15 residues. V was shortened by 3 bases and J by 4 bases, with 15 bases between the two germline ends. Germline V gene sequence: CDR1 LNHNV, CDR2 YYDKDF (reference sequence).

J is TRBJ2-3 and V is TRBV7-3; D is perhaps TRBD2 (5 bases). V was cut by 3 bases and J by 3 bases, with 13 bases left in between. This CDR3 is 15 amino acids long. In germline, CDR1 is SGHTA, CDR2 FQGTGA. CDR3 loop: CASSFYNGETDTQYF. In nucleotides, the CDR3 is TGTGCCAGCAGCTTTTATAATGGGGAGACAGATACGCAGTATTTT.

On this clone itself: Other DNA sequences in this specimen translate into the identical CDR3. J is TRBJ1-1 and V is TRBV4-2; D gene ambiguous. CDR3 length: 15 amino acids. V was cut by 0 bases and J by 0 bases, with 8 bases left in between. Germline lookup yields CDR1 LGHNA and CDR2 YNFKEQ. CDR3 loop: CASSQEQDLNTEAFF. CDR3 sequence (DNA): TGTGCCAGCAGCCAAGAGCAGGACCTGAACACTGAAGCTTTCTTT.